A single sample is the source of the 26 T cell receptor beta chains below, sequenced in a study of OX40 agonist ivuxolimab in advanced cancers. Assay: immunoSEQ multiplex PCR; the TCRdb copy retains only in-frame clones and omits some. The sample holds about 67,000 clones, approximately 87% seen once. This material consisted of CD4+ or CD8+ T cells sorted from blood, taken in a trial of the OX40 agonist ivuxolimab. The source is an adult with an advanced solid tumor such as melanoma, head and neck, liver or kidney cancer.

V and J are TRBV7-9 and TRBJ1-1, with unresolved D. V was trimmed by 5 bases and J by 2 bases, leaving 9 bases between them. The germline V gene has CDR1 SEHNR and CDR2 FQNEAQ (reference sequence). This CDR3 region has 13 residues. The CDR3 bases are TGTGCCAGCAGCAAAGTAGAAAACACTGAAGCTTTCTTT. Protein product: CASSKVENTEAFF.

The chain couples TRBV2 to TRBJ2-1; D call uncertain. This CDR3 region has 13 residues. Germline lookup yields CDR1 SNHLY and CDR2 FYNNEI. Trimming took off 1 base at V and 6 bases at J, with 7 bases between the two ends. The CDR3 loop is CASSEDVVNEQFF. The CDR3 bases are TGTGCCAGCAGTGAAGATGTAGTCAATGAGCAGTTCTTC.

The chain has TRBV11-3 and TRBJ2-5; 8 bases are shared with TRBD1. There are 15 residues in the CDR3. Unmatched junction bases numbered 8, after V lost 4 bases and J lost 4 bases. CDR1 is SGHNT and CDR2 is YENEEA in the germline V gene. The CDR3 DNA follows: TGTGCCAGCAGCTCCGACAGGGGAGCTGGAGAGACCCAGTACTTC. It is translated as CASSSDRGAGETQYF.

V and J are TRBV9 and TRBJ1-4, with 11 bases fitting TRBD1. This CDR3 region has 14 residues. Per germline, CDR1 SGDLS and CDR2 YYNGEE. V was pared by 2 bases and J by 10 bases, with 4 bases of the junction left unmatched. The CDR3, as DNA: TGTGCCAGCAGCGTGGACAGGGGGCATGGAAAACTGTTTTTT. Protein: CASSVDRGHGKLFF.

J is TRBJ1-4 and V is TRBV25-1; possible D gene TRBD1, 5 bases. Between the trimmed V and J ends, which lost 1 base and 6 bases, there was a span of 18 bases. This CDR3 spans 17 amino acids. Germline assignment: CDR1 MGHDK and CDR2 SYGVNS. The DNA of the CDR3 is TGTGCCAGCAGTGAATCGCAGGGCAAGGGGCGAGATGAAAAACTGTTTTTT. This encodes CASSESQGKGRDEKLFF.

The chain carries TRBV30 and TRBJ2-1; TRBD2 agrees at 10 bases. This CDR3 is built from 15 residues. V dropped 2 bases and J dropped 4; count of bases not matched to a gene: 5. Germline V gene data show CDR1 as GTSNPN and CDR2 as SVGIG (reference sequence). The CDR3 coding sequence is TGTGCCTGGAGTCCCGGGACTAGCGATTACAATGAGCAGTTCTTC. It codes for CAWSPGTSDYNEQFF. The full variable domain, completed using reference TRBV30 and TRBJ2-1, is SQTIHQWPATLVQPVGSPLSLECTVEGTSNPNLYWYRQAAGRGLQLLFYSVGIGQISSEVPQNLSASRPQDRQFILSSKKLLLSDSGFYLCAWSPGTSDYNEQFFGPGTRLTVL.

CDR3 region: CASSPGSFADTQYF. The CDR3 coding sequence is TGTGCCAGCAGTCCGGGGTCGTTCGCAGATACGCAGTATTTT. The chain has TRBV6-4 and TRBJ2-3, with D possibly TRBD2 on 5 matching bases. Per the germline V gene, CDR1 is MRHNA and CDR2 is SNTAGT. V dropped 5 bases and J dropped 4 bases, with 13 bases sitting between them. The CDR3 sequence is 14 residues long.

The count of this clone is one. The chain uses TRBV4-1 and TRBJ2-1; D possibly corresponds to TRBD1 (5 bases). The CDR3 spans 15 residues. V shed 3 bases and J shed 7 bases, with 16 bases lying between them. Germline lookup yields CDR1 MGHRA and CDR2 YSYEKL. This CDR3 reads CASSHPPPGQNEQFF. CDR3 bases: TGCGCCAGCAGCCACCCCCCGCCAGGGCAAAATGAGCAGTTCTTC.

The chain recombines TRBV30 with TRBJ1-6; weak D call: TRBD1 (5 bases). CDR1 is GTSNPN and CDR2 is SVGIG in the germline V gene (reference sequence). V gave up 1 base and J gave up 0 bases, with 7 bases separating them. The CDR3 covers 15 residues. The CDR3 DNA is TGTGCCTGGAGTGGGGGCAACTCCTATAATTCACCCCTCCACTTT. As protein: CAWSGGNSYNSPLHF.

The V call is TRBV1, the J call TRBJ1-2; TRBD1 was called by the table and not checked on the DNA. TRBV1 is a recognized pseudogene. CDR3 length: 17 residues. CDR3 sequence (DNA): TGCACCAGCAGGGGACTCCCGACTAGGGACAGGGGGCAAGGCTACACCTTC. Amino acids: CTSRGLPTRDRGQGYTF.

This chain links TRBV25-1 with TRBJ2-5, with TRBD2 as a possible D gene (7 bases). Germline-derived CDR1 and CDR2 are MGHDK and SYGVNS. The CDR3 is 15 residues long. The V end was cut by 7 bases, the J end by 5 bases, with 20 bases between. In DNA form, the CDR3 reads TGTGCCAGCACCCAAGGGTCGGGGGGCGGTGAGACCCAGTACTTC. Amino acids: CASTQGSGGGETQYF.

The chain couples TRBV5-1 to TRBJ2-7, with D perhaps TRBD2 (5 bases). CDR3 length equals 14 residues. The V end was cut by 0 bases, the J end by 0 bases, with 7 bases between. In germline, CDR1 is SGHRS, CDR2 YFSETQ. The CDR3 here is CASSLVAGSYEQYF. The CDR3 nucleotides read TGCGCCAGCAGCTTGGTCGCGGGCTCCTACGAGCAGTACTTC.

This clone appeared once. The chain joins TRBV25-1 to TRBJ2-5; the D call may be TRBD1 or TRBD2 (5 bases each). The J call may be faulty, since TRBJ2-7 better matches the DNA end. The CDR3 is made up of 14 amino acids. Germline loops: CDR1 MGHDK, CDR2 SYGVNS. CDR3 amino acids: CASSPRGRGYEQYF. The DNA for the CDR3 is TGTGCCAGCAGCCCTCGGGGAAGGGGTTACGAGCAGTACTTC.

The chain couples TRBV2 to TRBJ2-5; D call uncertain. The better agreement between TRBJ2-7 and the DNA end casts doubt on the J call. The CDR3 totals 13 residues. CDR1 is SNHLY and CDR2 is FYNNEI in the germline V gene. CDR3 sequence: CASRRQDVYEQYF. DNA for the CDR3: TGTGCCAGCAGACGGCAGGACGTTTACGAGCAGTACTTC.

The chain is built from TRBV4-3 and TRBJ2-2; 11 bases match TRBD1. This CDR3 spans 17 amino acids. V lost 1 base to trimming and J lost 3 bases; unmatched junction nucleotides: 4. Germline V gene lookup returns CDR1 LGHNA and CDR2 YSLEER. CDR3 loop: CASSQGPGQGDTGELFF. CDR3 bases: TGCGCCAGCAGCCAAGGTCCGGGACAGGGGGACACCGGGGAGCTGTTTTTT.

The rearrangement uses TRBV5-6 and TRBJ1-1, with 7 bases lining up with TRBD1. J was trimmed by 1 base and V by 3 bases; bases with no gene match: 12. The germline V gene has CDR1 SGHDT and CDR2 YYEEEE. The CDR3 sequence is 17 residues long. In nucleotides, the CDR3 is TGTGCCAGCAGCTGGGGCGTGTGGGGACAGAGGAACACTGAAGCTTTCTTT. The encoded protein is CASSWGVWGQRNTEAFF. The full variable domain, with the rest looked up from reference TRBV5-6 and TRBJ1-1, is DAGVTQSPTHLIKTRGQQVTLRCSPKSGHDTVSWYQQALGQGPQFIFQYYEEEERQRGNFPDRFSGHQFPNYSSELNVNALLLGDSALYLCASSWGVWGQRNTEAFFGQGTRLTVV.

V is TRBV5-6 and J is TRBJ2-1, with TRBD1 as a possible D gene (6 bases). Germline loops: CDR1 SGHDT, CDR2 YYEEEE. V lost 7 bases to trimming and J lost 7 bases, with 18 bases between them. The CDR3 contains 14 residues. In nucleotides, the CDR3 is TGTGCCAGCGTCTGGGGTACAGGGAAGAATGAGCAGTTCTTC. It translates to CASVWGTGKNEQFF.

The V gene is TRBV5-8, the J gene TRBJ2-4, with D possibly matching TRBD1 (6 bases). Per the germline V gene, CDR1 is SGHTS and CDR2 is YDEGEE. With 4 bases removed from V and 3 bases from J, the gap between germline ends came to 11 bases. CDR3 length: 14 residues. CDR3 nucleotides: TGTGCCAGCAGCATAGGACAGCACAAAAACATTCAGTACTTC. Translated, it gives CASSIGQHKNIQYF.

The chain links TRBV9 to TRBJ1-6; D gene ambiguous. CDR1 and CDR2 from the germline V gene are SGDLS and YYNGEE. V lost 0 bases, J lost 7 bases, and 5 bases lay in between. CDR3 length: 13 residues. The CDR3 DNA sequence: TGTGCCAGCAGCGTAGACAGAAATTCACCCCTCCACTTT. It yields the protein CASSVDRNSPLHF.

The chain carries TRBV5-1 and TRBJ2-7, with D possibly TRBD2 on 6 matching bases. CDR1 is SGHRS and CDR2 is YFSETQ in the germline V gene. The V end lost 4 bases, the J end lost 3 bases, and 17 bases lay between the germline ends. The CDR3 is 15 amino acids. CDR3 DNA: TGCGCCAGCAGCCCGGGTGGCGGGACCCACTACGAGCAGTACTTC. It translates to CASSPGGGTHYEQYF.

The chain carries TRBV28 and TRBJ2-5; no reliable D call. This CDR3 spans 15 amino acids. Per germline, CDR1 MDHEN and CDR2 SYDVKM. Deletions cut 5 bases from V and 5 bases from J, with 18 bases between. This CDR3 is CASSLRRGSGETQYF. CDR3 nucleotide sequence: TGTGCCAGCAGTCTTCGTCGAGGTTCCGGGGAGACCCAGTACTTC.

The gene calls are TRBV7-8 and TRBJ2-7; 15 bases map to TRBD2. V shed 4 bases and J 2 bases; nucleotides not matched to a gene: 3. CDR3 length: 16 residues. Per germline, CDR1 SGHVS and CDR2 FQNEAQ. CDR3: CASSSGLAGGTYEQYF. CDR3 DNA: TGTGCCAGCAGCTCAGGACTAGCGGGAGGGACCTACGAGCAGTACTTC.

This sequence joins TRBV5-1 and TRBJ2-7; 9 bases align to TRBD2. J lost 1 base, V lost 4 bases, and 15 bases had no gene match. Germline V lookup: CDR1 SGHRS, CDR2 YFSETQ. CDR3 length equals 18 residues. The CDR3 DNA follows: TGCGCCAGCAGCCTTGAGGGGCTAGCGGGGCCCTCATCCTACGAGCAGTACTTC. Translation gives CASSLEGLAGPSSYEQYF.

The chain couples TRBV4-2 to TRBJ1-6, with D unresolved. Germline CDR1 is LGHNA and CDR2 is YNFKEQ. The CDR3 is made up of 16 amino acids. Trimming stripped 4 bases from V and 7 bases from J, with 17 bases between. CDR3 sequence reads: CASSPRTESGNSPLHF. Here the CDR3 DNA reads TGTGCCAGCAGCCCCCGGACGGAATCCGGAAATTCACCCCTCCACTTT.

The chain couples TRBV2 to TRBJ2-7; the D gene is possibly TRBD1 (5 bases). Trimming stripped 4 bases from V and 0 bases from J, with 13 bases between. This CDR3 spans 15 amino acids. Germline V CDR1 and CDR2: SNHLY, FYNNEI. This CDR3 reads CASSGGRAYSYEQYF. The CDR3 bases are TGTGCCAGCAGTGGGGGCAGGGCCTACTCCTACGAGCAGTACTTC.

The chain carries TRBV7-6 and TRBJ2-5; 8 nucleotides match TRBD1. V dropped 3 bases and J dropped 5; count of bases not matched to a gene: 8. This CDR3 region has 15 residues. CDR1 and CDR2 from the germline V gene are SGHVS and FNYEAQ. The DNA of the CDR3 is TGTGCCAGCAGCTTCCGACAGGGGACGAGGGAGACCCAGTACTTC. It yields the protein CASSFRQGTRETQYF.